This T cell receptor beta chain was documented in a study of T cell clonotyping in hematopoietic cell transplantation. The study's findings and limits: At the given depth, recipient repertoires were over 97% de novo clonotypes. After transplant, recipient diversity fell while pathologically expanded clonotypes grew through day 180. Cells were unsorted, so CD4 and CD8 contributions were not separated.

Clones were sequenced by immunoSEQ multiplex PCR, and TCRdb holds only the in-frame ones, with some missing. The profile shows 11,000 or so clones, 40% to 60% of them singletons. Details on this clone: What it binds is not known.

CDR1 and CDR2 from the germline V gene are GTSNPN and SVGIG (reference sequence). J was trimmed by 5 bases and V by 4 bases; bases with no gene match: 4. The CDR3 runs to 12 residues. The clonotype originates from a man over 45 in good health. Some clones in this sample may be carry-over from other donors' samples. The sample was peripheral blood mononuclear cells. The genes are TRBV30 and TRBJ2-5; 7 bases are a match to TRBD2. This CDR3 is CAWKSLAETQYF. CDR3 bases: TGTGCCTGGAAATCACTAGCGGAGACCCAGTACTTC.